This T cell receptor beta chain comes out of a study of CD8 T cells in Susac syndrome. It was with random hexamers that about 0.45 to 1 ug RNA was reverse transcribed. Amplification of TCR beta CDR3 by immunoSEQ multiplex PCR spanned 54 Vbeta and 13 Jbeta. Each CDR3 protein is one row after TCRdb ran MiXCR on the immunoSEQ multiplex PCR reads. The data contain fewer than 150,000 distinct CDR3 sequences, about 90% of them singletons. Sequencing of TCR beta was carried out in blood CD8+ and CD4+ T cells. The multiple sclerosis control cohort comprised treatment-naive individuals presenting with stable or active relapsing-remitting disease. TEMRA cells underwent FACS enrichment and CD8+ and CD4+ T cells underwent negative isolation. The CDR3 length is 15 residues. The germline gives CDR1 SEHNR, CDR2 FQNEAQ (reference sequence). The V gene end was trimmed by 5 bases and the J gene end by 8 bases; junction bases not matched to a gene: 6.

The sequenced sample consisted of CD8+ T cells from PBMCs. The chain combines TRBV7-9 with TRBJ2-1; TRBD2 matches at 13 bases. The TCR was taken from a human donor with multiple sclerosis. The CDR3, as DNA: TGTGCCAGCAGCCTGGGACTAGCGGGATCTTATGAGCAGTTCTTC. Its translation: CASSLGLAGSYEQFF.